The entry below describes one T cell receptor (beta chain). Germline is not matched at one junction end, which may reflect a read error. Each 20-30 mg portion of unsorted bulk tissue served as the source for co-extraction of RNA and DNA. CDR3 size: 13 residues. Germline V gene sequence: CDR1 SGHNT, CDR2 YYREEE (reference sequence). The template, 500 ng total RNA, yielded TCR beta cDNA made with a constant-region primer. A slightly modified ARM-PCR protocol with three nested multiplex PCR rounds produced these TCR beta libraries. TRBV1-TRBV30 forward primers and a C-beta reverse primer were used in the first two PCR rounds, which each ran for approximately 10 cycles. TCRdb called the multiplex PCR reads again in MiXCR, with one record for every CDR3 protein. The sample has 150,000 to 200,000 distinct CDR3 sequences, about 82% seen once. This sample was included in a study of tumor-infiltrating lymphocytes in primary liver carcinoma.

This receptor was taken from a man between 40 and 49 years old with primary liver carcinoma and hepatitis B virus infection. The J gene is TRBJ2-2, the V gene TRBV5-4; no clear D gene. The specimen was tumor tissue from primary liver carcinoma. In DNA, the CDR3 is TGTGCCAGCAGTTCCGAAGGGTACAGCGAGCTGCTTTTT. As protein: CASSSEGYSELLF.